This TCR beta chain originates from a study of cytomegalovirus exposure and HLA in healthy donors. Study-wide context: The Caucasian-associated ancestry cluster held less than 85% of around 380 genotyped donors. Overall study findings and caveats: Presence/absence analysis assumed near-uniform sequencing depth across donors.

Each donor was nominally healthy when sampled (though unrecorded immune exposures were likely). Researchers ran the PCR with 60 Vbeta and 13 Jbeta primers. Assay: immunoSEQ multiplex PCR; the TCRdb copy retains only in-frame clones and omits some. The sample holds 60,000 to 85,000 clones, roughly 82% seen once. The CDR3 runs to 12 residues. The ends were cut back, 3 bases at V and 7 bases at J, with 6 bases in the middle. In germline, CDR1 is KGHSH, CDR2 LQKENI. Comments on this clone: The target antigen is unknown.

V usage is TRBV18 and J usage is TRBJ2-2; D is possibly TRBD1 (5 bases). This receptor was identified in a man aged 65 to 79 in good health and CMV-seropositive. The material sequenced was PBMCs. The CDR3 spells CASSPTDGELFF. The CDR3 region has the DNA TGTGCCAGCTCACCGACAGACGGGGAGCTGTTTTTT. Full variable domain (remainder filled in from reference TRBV18 and TRBJ2-2): NAGVMQNPRHLVRRRGQEARLRCSPMKGHSHVYWYRQLPEEGLKFMVYLQKENIIDESGMPKERFSAEFPKEGPSILRIQQVVRGDSAAYFCASSPTDGELFFGEGSRLTVL.